This T cell receptor beta chain derives from a study of T-cell memory formation after mild COVID-19. At the level of the study: There were largely donor-specific TCR clusters. Study-level points and caveats: Contracting clones localized mainly to CM and EM when CD4+ and mainly to EMRA when CD8+.

From the 5' RACE reads, TCRdb called clonotypes with MiXCR, one entry per CDR3 protein. In the table there are about 560,000 distinct CDR3 sequences, 17% of which are singletons. V was clipped by 0 bases and J by 8 bases; unmatched bases: 10. The CDR3 spans 17 residues. For this clonotype: Its antigen is currently unknown.

The sequenced sample consisted of PBMCs or a T cell subset sorted from them (not recorded which). This clonotype was obtained from an adult woman who had mild COVID-19 (a few samples of this study predate the infection). Cell type and time point are not known. The chain recombines TRBV12-3 or TRBV12-4 with TRBJ2-1; 10 nucleotides line up with TRBD2. The chain's CDR3 is CASSLARGTSAGDEQFF. The CDR3 DNA reads TGTGCCAGCAGTTTAGCGCGGGGGACTAGCGCCGGAGATGAGCAGTTCTTC.